A selection of T cell receptor beta chains follows, all from one sample in a study of persistence of HIV-infected CD4 T cells. Generated by immunoSEQ multiplex PCR, the TCRdb table keeps only in-frame clones and is missing some. In the table there are just under 65,000 clones, just under 75% of which are singletons. These receptors' targets are unknown. The specimen comprised CD4+ T cells sorted from PBMCs after roughly 18-hour stimulation, sampled from a patient who received antiretroviral therapy. These receptors came from an adult man with HIV who was CMV-seropositive. Each CDR3 is given with its conserved first and last residue. A D gene is named only where the DNA matches it firmly. Clone size is not always given. Where it is, it says once, few, many or a class for expanded clones.

D,J,length,V,size,CDR3,DNA
TRBD1,TRBJ1-6,16,TRBV7-6,-,CASSLAQGGQNSPLHF,TGTGCCAGCAGCTTAGCACAGGGGGGACAAAATTCACCCCTCCACTTT
TRBD1,TRBJ1-1,13,TRBV3-1/TRBV3-2,-,CASSLYPGQEAFF,TGTGCCAGCAGCCTTTACCCGGGACAGGAAGCTTTCTTT
-,TRBJ1-3,14,TRBV7-8,-,CASSPNDGRNTIYF,TGTGCCAGCAGCCCTAACGACGGTCGAAACACCATATATTTT
TRBD1,TRBJ2-7,15,TRBV19,-,CASSIDGTGDYEQYF,TGTGCCAGTAGTATCGACGGGACAGGGGACTACGAGCAGTACTTC
-,TRBJ2-3,16,TRBV5-1,-,CASSLGPAGSTDTQYF,TGCGCCAGCAGCTTGGGACCTGCTGGGAGCACAGATACGCAGTATTTT
-,TRBJ1-4,16,TRBV5-1,-,CASSLGLNRVQEKLFF,TGCGCCAGCAGCTTGGGGTTGAACAGGGTACAAGAAAAACTGTTTTTT
-,TRBJ2-3,16,TRBV28,-,CASSAPRGSDTDTQYF,TGTGCCAGCAGTGCCCCTAGAGGGAGTGACACAGATACGCAGTATTTT
TRBD2,TRBJ2-1,15,TRBV27,-,CASSLERGPHNEQFF,TGTGCCAGCAGTTTAGAGCGGGGGCCCCACAATGAGCAGTTCTTC
-,TRBJ1-1,13,TRBV7-9,-,CASRNTANTEAFF,TGTGCCAGCAGGAATACAGCGAACACTGAAGCTTTCTTT
-,TRBJ2-2,12,TRBV5-5,-,CASSLGIGELFF,TGTGCCAGCAGCCTTGGTATCGGGGAGCTGTTTTTT
TRBD1,TRBJ1-2,14,TRBV18,-,CASSAGQGAGGYTF,TGTGCCAGCTCAGCCGGACAGGGGGCGGGAGGCTACACCTTC
-,TRBJ2-6,13,TRBV27,-,CASSLDGANVLTF,TGTGCCAGCAGTTTAGATGGGGCCAACGTCCTGACTTTC
-,TRBJ1-3,15,TRBV3-1/TRBV3-2,-,CASSQGGASGNTIYF,TGTGCCAGCAGCCAAGGAGGGGCCTCTGGAAACACCATATATTTT
TRBD1,TRBJ2-1,13,TRBV5-1,-,CASSLQGANEQFF,TGCGCCAGCAGCTTACAGGGGGCTAATGAGCAGTTCTTC
-,TRBJ1-2,15,TRBV5-4,-,CASSLDAGFIYGYTF,TGTGCCAGCAGCCTGGATGCCGGGTTTATCTATGGCTACACCTTC
-,TRBJ2-3,14,TRBV19,-,CASNRRGSTDTQYF,TGTGCCAGTAATCGGCGGGGCAGCACAGATACGCAGTATTTT
-,TRBJ1-1,13,TRBV12-3/TRBV12-4,-,CASTDREASEAFF,TGTGCCAGCACCGATCGAGAGGCGTCTGAAGCTTTCTTT
-,TRBJ1-1,13,TRBV5-1,-,CASRQLLGTEAFF,TGCGCCAGCCGACAGTTGTTGGGAACTGAAGCTTTCTTT
-,TRBJ2-1,16,TRBV4-2,few,CASSQGGSHPYNEQFF,TGTGCCAGCAGCCAAGGGGGGAGCCACCCCTACAATGAGCAGTTCTTC
TRBD2,TRBJ2-3,18,TRBV18,-,CASSDTITIAGSTDTQYF,TGTGCCAGCTCCGATACTATTACGATAGCGGGGAGCACAGATACGCAGTATTTT
-,TRBJ1-1,15,TRBV5-4,-,CASSLPGQSHTEAFF,TGTGCCAGCAGCTTGCCCGGACAATCCCACACTGAAGCTTTCTTT
-,TRBJ2-2,13,TRBV6-5,-,CASWSSHTGELFF,TGTGCCAGCTGGAGTTCCCACACCGGGGAGCTGTTTTTT
-,TRBJ1-2,16,TRBV7-9,-,CASSLAGEGNWYGYTF,TGTGCCAGCAGCTTAGCGGGAGAGGGCAATTGGTATGGCTACACCTTC
TRBD1,TRBJ1-3,17,TRBV6-1,-,CASSEGLADRAGNTIYF,TGTGCCAGCAGTGAGGGGCTAGCGGACAGGGCTGGAAACACCATATATTTT
TRBD2,TRBJ2-1,19,TRBV15,-,CATSRAGLAGGSSYNEQFF,TGTGCCACCAGCAGAGCGGGACTAGCGGGGGGCAGCTCCTACAATGAGCAGTTCTTC
-,TRBJ1-3,13,TRBV19,-,CAISPSSGNTIYF,TGTGCCATTTCTCCGAGCTCTGGAAACACCATATATTTT
-,TRBJ1-3,16,TRBV2,-,CASSEGGVSSGNTIYF,TGTGCCAGCAGTGAAGGGGGGGTGTCCTCTGGAAACACCATATATTTT
TRBD2,TRBJ2-3,15,TRBV20-1,-,CSASSAGAITDTQYF,TGCAGTGCTAGTTCAGCGGGGGCCATCACAGATACGCAGTATTTT
-,TRBJ2-3,12,TRBV7-8,-,CASSLGTDTQYF,TGTGCCAGCAGCTTAGGCACAGATACGCAGTATTTT
-,TRBJ2-7,12,TRBV7-9,-,CASSTTTYEQYF,TGTGCCAGCAGCACGACCACCTACGAGCAGTACTTC
TRBD1,TRBJ1-1,16,TRBV28,-,CASRPPGWDSDTEAFF,TGTGCCAGCAGACCTCCGGGCTGGGACAGCGACACTGAAGCTTTCTTT
-,TRBJ1-4,15,TRBV5-1,once,CASSLVGATNEKLFF,TGCGCCAGCAGCTTGGTCGGCGCAACTAATGAAAAACTGTTTTTT
-,TRBJ2-7,17,TRBV5-1,-,CASSLAQLGGRNYEQYF,TGCGCCAGCAGCTTGGCCCAGTTAGGGGGAAGGAACTACGAGCAGTACTTC
-,TRBJ2-2,14,TRBV6-5,-,CASTVALNTGELFF,TGTGCCAGCACCGTTGCTCTGAACACCGGGGAGCTGTTTTTT
-,TRBJ1-1,14,TRBV28,-,CASIPGQQGGEAFF,TGTGCCAGCATCCCTGGCCAACAGGGAGGTGAAGCTTTCTTT
-,TRBJ2-2,15,TRBV19,once,CASSIPDRNTGELFF,TGTGCCAGTAGTATCCCCGACAGAAACACCGGGGAGCTGTTTTTT
-,TRBJ1-1,12,TRBV6-6,-,CASSYEVTEAFF,TGTGCCAGCAGTTACGAGGTCACTGAAGCTTTCTTT
-,TRBJ1-1,11,TRBV28,-,CASSSYPEAFF,TGTGCCAGCAGTTCATACCCTGAAGCTTTCTTT
TRBD1,TRBJ1-1,13,TRBV29-1,once,CSVDPGGRTEAFF,TGCAGCGTTGACCCAGGGGGGCGGACTGAAGCTTTCTTT
-,TRBJ2-1,13,TRBV5-1,once,CASSLVTGNEQFF,TGCGCCAGCAGCTTGGTGACGGGGAATGAGCAGTTCTTC
-,TRBJ1-2,13,TRBV6-5,-,CASRKNFGDGYTF,TGTGCCAGCAGGAAGAACTTTGGGGATGGCTACACCTTC
TRBD1,TRBJ2-1,13,TRBV18,few,CASSPRTGDEQFF,TGTGCCAGCTCACCAAGGACAGGGGATGAGCAGTTCTTC
-,TRBJ1-6,12,TRBV12-3/TRBV12-4,-,CASSLQLSPLHF,TGTGCCAGCAGCCTCCAACTTTCACCCCTCCACTTT
-,TRBJ2-1,16,TRBV3-1/TRBV3-2,-,CASSQDMSNTYNEQFF,TGTGCCAGCAGCCAAGATATGTCAAATACCTACAATGAGCAGTTCTTC
-,TRBJ1-1,14,TRBV27,-,CASSLNRLNTEAFF,TGTGCCAGCAGTTTGAACCGATTGAACACTGAAGCTTTCTTT
-,TRBJ1-2,14,TRBV27,-,CASSSRGAFYGYTF,TGTGCCAGCAGTTCCCGTGGCGCCTTCTATGGCTACACCTTC
TRBD2,TRBJ2-7,15,TRBV10-2,-,CASRESGGHSYEQYF,TGCGCCAGCAGGGAGAGCGGGGGCCACTCCTACGAGCAGTACTTC
-,TRBJ1-5,13,TRBV6-5,-,CASDRTEGQPQHF,TGTGCCAGCGACAGGACGGAGGGTCAGCCCCAGCATTTT
TRBD1,TRBJ1-1,12,TRBV7-9,-,CASSPQGNEAFF,TGTGCCAGCAGCCCACAGGGGAATGAAGCTTTCTTT
-,TRBJ1-6,14,TRBV3-1/TRBV3-2,-,CASSRGGRDSPLHF,TGTGCCAGCAGCCGAGGGGGGCGGGATTCACCCCTCCACTTT
TRBD1,TRBJ2-7,16,TRBV28,-,CASRRTGVTFSYEQYF,TGTGCCAGCAGGAGGACAGGGGTAACCTTCTCCTACGAGCAGTACTTC
-,TRBJ1-3,15,TRBV5-1,-,CASSPTVDSGNTIYF,TGCGCCAGCAGCCCTACGGTGGACTCTGGAAACACCATATATTTT
-,TRBJ1-1,14,TRBV5-6,-,CASSLEGGDTEAFF,TGTGCCAGCAGCTTGGAAGGGGGTGACACTGAAGCTTTCTTT
-,TRBJ1-5,14,TRBV3-1/TRBV3-2,few,CASSQGGTGQPQHF,TGTGCCAGCAGCCAAGGAGGGACTGGACAGCCCCAGCATTTT
-,TRBJ2-2,14,TRBV2,-,CASMTGGGAGELFF,TGTGCCAGCATGACGGGCGGCGGCGCCGGGGAGCTGTTTTTT
-,TRBJ1-1,15,TRBV4-2,once,CASSQDGDSNTEAFF,TGTGCCAGCAGCCAAGACGGAGACTCGAACACTGAAGCTTTCTTT
-,TRBJ1-1,12,TRBV13,-,CASSFRYTEAFF,TGTGCCAGCAGCTTCAGGTACACTGAAGCTTTCTTT
-,TRBJ2-2,14,TRBV25-1,many,CASQGSYRSGELFF,TGTGCCAGTCAGGGATCCTACCGGTCCGGGGAGCTGTTTTTT
TRBD1,TRBJ2-7,14,TRBV29-1,-,CSVAQGQGSYEQYF,TGCAGCGTTGCCCAGGGACAGGGTTCCTACGAGCAGTACTTC
-,TRBJ2-1,15,TRBV29-1,-,CSVQRAGAWRGEQFF,TGCAGCGTCCAAAGGGCGGGGGCGTGGCGGGGGGAGCAGTTCTTC